This T cell receptor beta chain was recorded in a study of T cells in localized non-small cell lung cancer. Libraries were prepared by immunoSEQ multiplex PCR; TCRdb keeps only in-frame clonotypes and omits some of them. This sample has about 24,000 clones, with more than 85% found just once. Turning to this clone: Its target is unknown.

General study points: There were a median around 53 of the top 100 tumor clones appearing in adjacent lung. Peak T cell clonality was found in uninvolved adjacent lung, exceeding tumor. A raised T cell density in blood coincided with lengthier overall survival. Sequence data derive from only one tumor region, so heterogeneity remains possible.

V was clipped by 1 base and J by 2 bases; unmatched bases: 1. There are 14 residues in the CDR3. Germline V lookup: CDR1 SGHRS, CDR2 YFSETQ. This specimen consisted of peripheral blood, obtained before any cancer treatment. The sequence derives from a woman between 35 and 70 years old with stage I lung adenocarcinoma. The chain carries TRBV5-1 and TRBJ2-5; TRBD2 matches 8 bases. Written as DNA, the CDR3 is TGCGCCAGCAGCTTGACTAGCGGACAAGAGACCCAGTACTTC. Translating it yields CASSLTSGQETQYF.